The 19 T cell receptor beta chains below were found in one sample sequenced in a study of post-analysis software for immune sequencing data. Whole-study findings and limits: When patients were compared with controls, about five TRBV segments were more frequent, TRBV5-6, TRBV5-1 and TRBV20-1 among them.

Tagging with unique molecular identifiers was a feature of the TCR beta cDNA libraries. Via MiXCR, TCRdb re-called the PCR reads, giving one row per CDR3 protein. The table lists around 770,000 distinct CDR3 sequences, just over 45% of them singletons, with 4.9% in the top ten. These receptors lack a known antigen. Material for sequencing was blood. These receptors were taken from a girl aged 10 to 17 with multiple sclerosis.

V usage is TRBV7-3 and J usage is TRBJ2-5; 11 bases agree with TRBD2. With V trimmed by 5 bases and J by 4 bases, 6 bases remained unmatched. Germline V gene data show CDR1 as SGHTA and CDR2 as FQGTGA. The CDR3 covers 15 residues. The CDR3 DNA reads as TGTGCCAGCAGCCCTCTAGCGGGAGGAAGAGAGACCCAGTACTTC. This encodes CASSPLAGGRETQYF.

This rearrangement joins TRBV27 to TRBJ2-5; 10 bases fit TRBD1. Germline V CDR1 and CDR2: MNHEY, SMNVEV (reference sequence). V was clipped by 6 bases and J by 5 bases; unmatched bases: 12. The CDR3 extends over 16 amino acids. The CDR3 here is CASRSLDRGHGETQYF. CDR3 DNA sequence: TGTGCCAGCAGATCCCTCGACAGGGGGCATGGGGAGACCCAGTACTTC.

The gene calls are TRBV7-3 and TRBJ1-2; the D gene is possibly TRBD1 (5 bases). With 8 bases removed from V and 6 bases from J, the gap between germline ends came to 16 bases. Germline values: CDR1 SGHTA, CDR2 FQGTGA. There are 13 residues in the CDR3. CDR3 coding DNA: TGTGCCAGCGGCGGATCCGGGACGGATGGCTACACCTTC. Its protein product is CASGGSGTDGYTF.

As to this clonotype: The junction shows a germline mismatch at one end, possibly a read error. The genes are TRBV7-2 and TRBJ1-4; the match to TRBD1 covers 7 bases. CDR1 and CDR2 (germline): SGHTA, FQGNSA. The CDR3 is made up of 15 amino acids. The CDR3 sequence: CASSPQGGQNDKRFF. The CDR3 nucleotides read TGTGCCAGCAGCCCCCAGGGGGGGCAGAATGACAAACGGTTTTTT.

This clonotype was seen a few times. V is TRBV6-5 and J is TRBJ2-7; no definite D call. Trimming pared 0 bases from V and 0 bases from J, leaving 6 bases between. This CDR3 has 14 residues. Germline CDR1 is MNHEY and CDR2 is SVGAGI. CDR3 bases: TGTGCCAGCAGTTACTCGAGGAACTCCTACGAGCAGTACTTC. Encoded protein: CASSYSRNSYEQYF.

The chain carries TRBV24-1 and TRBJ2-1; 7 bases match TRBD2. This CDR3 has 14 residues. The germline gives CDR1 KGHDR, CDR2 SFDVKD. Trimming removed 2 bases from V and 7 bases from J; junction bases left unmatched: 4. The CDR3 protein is CATSDYLGRNEQFF. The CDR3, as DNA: TGTGCCACCAGTGATTACCTCGGGAGGAATGAGCAGTTCTTC.

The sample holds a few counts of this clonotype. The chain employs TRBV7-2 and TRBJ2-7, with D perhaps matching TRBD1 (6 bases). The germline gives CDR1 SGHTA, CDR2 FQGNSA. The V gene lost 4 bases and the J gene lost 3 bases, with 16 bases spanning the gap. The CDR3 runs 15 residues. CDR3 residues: CASSSPGTYVYEQYF. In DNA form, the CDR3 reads TGTGCCAGCAGCTCTCCCGGGACATACGTCTACGAGCAGTACTTC.

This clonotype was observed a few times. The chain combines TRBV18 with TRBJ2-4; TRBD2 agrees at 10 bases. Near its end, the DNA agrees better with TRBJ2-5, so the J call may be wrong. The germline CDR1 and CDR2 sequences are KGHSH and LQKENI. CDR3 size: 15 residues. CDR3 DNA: TGTGCCAGCTCACCCACTAGCGGGAACAAAGAGACCCAGTACTTC. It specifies CASSPTSGNKETQYF.

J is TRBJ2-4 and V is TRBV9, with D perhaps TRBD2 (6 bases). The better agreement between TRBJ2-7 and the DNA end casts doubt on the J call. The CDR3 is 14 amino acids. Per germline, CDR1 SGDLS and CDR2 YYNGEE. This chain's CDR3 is CASSVGEAYSEQYF. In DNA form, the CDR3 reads TGTGCCAGCAGCGTAGGGGAGGCCTACTCCGAGCAGTACTTC.

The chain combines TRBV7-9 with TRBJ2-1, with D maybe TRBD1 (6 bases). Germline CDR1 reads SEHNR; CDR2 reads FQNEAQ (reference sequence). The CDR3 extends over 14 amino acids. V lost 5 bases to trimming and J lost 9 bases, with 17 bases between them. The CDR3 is CASSPDRILSEQFF. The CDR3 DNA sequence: TGTGCCAGCAGCCCAGACAGGATTTTGAGTGAGCAGTTCTTC.

CDR3: CASSTGINEQFF. The CDR3 nucleotides read TGTGCCAGCAGCACTGGTATAAATGAGCAGTTCTTC. The rearrangement joins TRBV11-2 to TRBJ2-1; D is undetermined. The V end lost 5 bases, the J end lost 7 bases, and 9 bases lay between the germline ends. The CDR3 totals 12 residues. Germline loops: CDR1 SGHAT, CDR2 FQNNGV.

The CDR3 DNA sequence: TGTGCCAGCAGTGAATCTGGGGAGAACCCAGATACGCAGTATTTT. It translates to CASSESGENPDTQYF. V and J are TRBV25-1 and TRBJ2-3, with D tentatively TRBD2 (5 bases). Germline CDR1 reads MGHDK; CDR2 reads SYGVNS. The ends were cut back, 1 base at V and 4 bases at J, with 12 bases in the middle. The CDR3 contains 15 residues.

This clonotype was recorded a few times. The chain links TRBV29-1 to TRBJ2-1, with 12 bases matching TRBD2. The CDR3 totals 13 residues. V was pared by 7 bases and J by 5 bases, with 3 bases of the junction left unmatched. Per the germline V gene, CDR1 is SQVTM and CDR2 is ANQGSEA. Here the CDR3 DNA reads TGCAGCGCGGGACTAGCGGGCGACAATGAGCAGTTCTTC. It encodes CSAGLAGDNEQFF.

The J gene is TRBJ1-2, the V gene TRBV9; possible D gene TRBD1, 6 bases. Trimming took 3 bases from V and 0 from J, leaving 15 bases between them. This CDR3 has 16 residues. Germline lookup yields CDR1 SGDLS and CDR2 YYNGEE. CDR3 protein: CASSAGGDIPNYGYTF. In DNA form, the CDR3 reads TGTGCCAGCAGCGCGGGGGGGGACATCCCTAACTATGGCTACACCTTC.

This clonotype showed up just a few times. CDR3 bases: TGCAGTGCAGCACGGACCAACAATGAGCAGTTCTTC. Translation: CSAARTNNEQFF. V gene TRBV20-1 combines with J gene TRBJ2-1; no clear D gene. The CDR3 has 12 residues. Per the germline V gene, CDR1 is DFQATT and CDR2 is SNEGSKA (reference sequence). Trimming removed 6 bases at V and 5 bases at J, with 11 bases between.

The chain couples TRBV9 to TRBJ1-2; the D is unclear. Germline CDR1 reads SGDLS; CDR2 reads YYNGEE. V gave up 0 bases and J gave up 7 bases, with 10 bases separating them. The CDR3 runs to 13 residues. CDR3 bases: TGTGCCAGCAGCGTAGCTGAGGCGGGTGGCTACACCTTC. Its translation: CASSVAEAGGYTF.

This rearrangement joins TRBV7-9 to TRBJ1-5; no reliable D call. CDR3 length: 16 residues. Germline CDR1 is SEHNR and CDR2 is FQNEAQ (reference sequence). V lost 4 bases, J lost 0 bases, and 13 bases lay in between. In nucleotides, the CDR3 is TGTGCCAGCAGCTCAACGTACGGCGATAGCAATCAGCCCCAGCATTTT. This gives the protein CASSSTYGDSNQPQHF.

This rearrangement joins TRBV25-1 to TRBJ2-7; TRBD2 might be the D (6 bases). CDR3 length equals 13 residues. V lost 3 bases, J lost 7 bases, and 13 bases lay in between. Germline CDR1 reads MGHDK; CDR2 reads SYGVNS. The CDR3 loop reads CASSDYGTREQYF. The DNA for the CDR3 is TGTGCCAGCAGTGACTACGGGACTCGAGAGCAGTACTTC.

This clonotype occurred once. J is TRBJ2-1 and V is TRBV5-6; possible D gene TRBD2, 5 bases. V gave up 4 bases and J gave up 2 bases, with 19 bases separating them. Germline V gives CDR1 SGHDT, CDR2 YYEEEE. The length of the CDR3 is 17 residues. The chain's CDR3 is CASSPDGRLEPYNEQFF. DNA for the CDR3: TGTGCCAGCAGCCCCGATGGGAGACTCGAACCCTACAATGAGCAGTTCTTC.